These T cell receptor beta chains were read from a single sample in a study of T cell responses to AZD1222 COVID-19 vaccine. Libraries were prepared by immunoSEQ multiplex PCR; TCRdb keeps only in-frame clonotypes and omits some of them. Of about 100,000 clones in the sample, 70% to 90% were seen once. This material consisted of peripheral blood, taken on day 0 of AZD1222 vaccination. The receptors were sampled from an adult in good health. The CDR3 runs from the conserved cysteine through the conserved F or W. D genes are given only for firm matches. Some rows have no size entry. The others give once, few or many, or a class for an expanded clone.

DNA: TGCAGCGTTGCTAGGGATCGAACTGAAGCTTTCTTT; CDR3: CSVARDRTEAFF; J: TRBJ1-1; V: TRBV29-1; D: .; size: .
DNA: TGCGCCAGCAGCCATCGTCCCAGTTCTGAGCAGTTCTTC; CDR3: CASSHRPSSEQFF; J: TRBJ2-1; V: TRBV4-3; D: .; size: .
DNA: TGTGCCAGCAGCGCTACTAGCGGGGGGTACCAAGAGACCCAGTACTTC; CDR3: CASSATSGGYQETQYF; J: TRBJ2-5; V: TRBV7-2; D: TRBD2; size: few
DNA: TGTGCCAGCAGGGACAGCCTGTGGGAAGAAGCTTTCTTT; CDR3: CASRDSLWEEAFF; J: TRBJ1-1; V: TRBV27; D: .; size: .
DNA: TGTGCCAGCAGTGAAGCCGGGACAGCCATTTACGAGCAGTACTTC; CDR3: CASSEAGTAIYEQYF; J: TRBJ2-7; V: TRBV6-1; D: TRBD1; size: .
DNA: TGCGCCAGCAGCTTGGTCGCGGACACTGAAAAACTGTTTTTT; CDR3: CASSLVADTEKLFF; J: TRBJ1-4; V: TRBV5-1; D: .; size: .
DNA: TGTGCCAGCAGCCGATCAGGACCTGTCCCCATATATTTT; CDR3: CASSRSGPVPIYF; J: TRBJ1-3; V: TRBV3-1/TRBV3-2; D: .; size: .
DNA: TGTGCCAGCAGCCCAGAGGGTAGCGGGGCCTACGAGCAGTACTTC; CDR3: CASSPEGSGAYEQYF; J: TRBJ2-7; V: TRBV7-2; D: TRBD2; size: .
DNA: TGTGCCTGGGCCCGGGCCATCAATCAGCCCCAGCATTTT; CDR3: CAWARAINQPQHF; J: TRBJ1-5; V: TRBV30; D: .; size: .
DNA: TGCAGCGTTGCCAGGGGGGACACTGAAGCTTTCTTT; CDR3: CSVARGDTEAFF; J: TRBJ1-1; V: TRBV29-1; D: TRBD1; size: few
DNA: TGTGCCAGTAGAACAGCTGCTGAAGCTTTCTTT; CDR3: CASRTAAEAFF; J: TRBJ1-1; V: TRBV19; D: .; size: .
DNA: TGTGCCAGTAGCCCAGGGACAGGGCACTATGGCTACACCTTC; CDR3: CASSPGTGHYGYTF; J: TRBJ1-2; V: TRBV19; D: TRBD1; size: .
DNA: TGTGCCAGCAGCTTGACAGGGAGAAACACCGGGGAGCTGTTTTTT; CDR3: CASSLTGRNTGELFF; J: TRBJ2-2; V: TRBV7-6; D: TRBD1; size: .
DNA: TGTGCCATCAGTGAGTCCTCTGGGGATACGCAGTATTTT; CDR3: CAISESSGDTQYF; J: TRBJ2-3; V: TRBV10-3; D: .; size: .
DNA: TGTGCCAGTAGTATAGAAACGGTGAGGAACTATGGCTACACCTTC; CDR3: CASSIETVRNYGYTF; J: TRBJ1-2; V: TRBV19; D: .; size: .
DNA: TGTGCCAGCCAAAAAGTCTCGGGGTCGGTGGAGACCCAGTACTTC; CDR3: CASQKVSGSVETQYF; J: TRBJ2-5; V: TRBV18; D: .; size: .
DNA: TGTGCCAGCAGCTTATGGAACACTGAAGCTTTCTTT; CDR3: CASSLWNTEAFF; J: TRBJ1-1; V: TRBV5-5; D: .; size: .
DNA: TGTGCCAGCATTCGGGACAGAGAATATGGCTACACCTTC; CDR3: CASIRDREYGYTF; J: TRBJ1-2; V: TRBV6-5; D: TRBD1; size: .
DNA: TGTGCCAGCTCACCTAACAGGGACAGCGAGCAGTACTTC; CDR3: CASSPNRDSEQYF; J: TRBJ2-7; V: TRBV18; D: TRBD1; size: once
DNA: TGTGCCACCAGCGTAGGGGGAGGGGGGTCGGATACGCAGTATTTT; CDR3: CATSVGGGGSDTQYF; J: TRBJ2-3; V: TRBV15; D: .; size: .
DNA: TGTGCCAGCAGCTTGGTTGGGAGGTTGAACACTGAAGCTTTCTTT; CDR3: CASSLVGRLNTEAFF; J: TRBJ1-1; V: TRBV5-4; D: .; size: .
DNA: TGTGCCAGCAGTAAGACAGGCAAGGGGAACGAGCAGTACTTC; CDR3: CASSKTGKGNEQYF; J: TRBJ2-7; V: TRBV6-2/TRBV6-3; D: .; size: .
DNA: TGCAGTGCTAGTAGGCTAGCGGGGATCCTGGGGGAGACCCAGTACTTC; CDR3: CSASRLAGILGETQYF; J: TRBJ2-5; V: TRBV20-1; D: TRBD2; size: .
DNA: TGTGCCAGCAGTCTGATATCTGGAAACACCATATATTTT; CDR3: CASSLISGNTIYF; J: TRBJ1-3; V: TRBV28; D: .; size: .
DNA: TGCAGCGCTAGGTGGAGCACAGATACGCAGTATTTT; CDR3: CSARWSTDTQYF; J: TRBJ2-3; V: TRBV29-1; D: .; size: .
DNA: TGCGCCAGCAGCTTGGATACAGGGTACGAGCAGTACTTC; CDR3: CASSLDTGYEQYF; J: TRBJ2-7; V: TRBV5-1; D: .; size: .
DNA: TGCGCCAGCAGTCAGTTAATGAACACTGAAGCTTTCTTT; CDR3: CASSQLMNTEAFF; J: TRBJ1-1; V: TRBV10-1; D: .; size: few
DNA: TGTGCCAGCAGCCCGGGGACAGGGACTAACTATGGCTACACCTTC; CDR3: CASSPGTGTNYGYTF; J: TRBJ1-2; V: TRBV5-5; D: TRBD1; size: .
DNA: TGTGCCAGCAGTGATATGGGGGTAGAAGACTATGGCTACACCTTC; CDR3: CASSDMGVEDYGYTF; J: TRBJ1-2; V: TRBV2; D: .; size: .
DNA: TGTGCCAGCAGGGCGGGGTCCTATAATTCACCCCTCCACTTT; CDR3: CASRAGSYNSPLHF; J: TRBJ1-6; V: TRBV6-5; D: .; size: .
DNA: TGTGCCAGCAGCTTAGGATGGACAGCTAACTATGGCTACACCTTC; CDR3: CASSLGWTANYGYTF; J: TRBJ1-2; V: TRBV5-8; D: .; size: .
DNA: TGTGCCAGCAGCTTAGACTGGCTCTCTCAAGAGACCCAGTACTTC; CDR3: CASSLDWLSQETQYF; J: TRBJ2-5; V: TRBV27; D: .; size: .
DNA: TGCGCCAGCAGGTCTAGCGGGGGCGGCTCCTACAATGAGCAGTTCTTC; CDR3: CASRSSGGGSYNEQFF; J: TRBJ2-1; V: TRBV5-1; D: TRBD2; size: once
DNA: TGTGCCAGCAGCGTAGGTCTTAGCGGCCACTTGGGTTCTGGGCAGTTCTTC; CDR3: CASSVGLSGHLGSGQFF; J: TRBJ2-1; V: TRBV9; D: .; size: .
DNA: TGTGCCAGCAGTCGCGGGACAGGGCTAGGCTACACCTTC; CDR3: CASSRGTGLGYTF; J: TRBJ1-2; V: TRBV6-5; D: TRBD1; size: .
DNA: TGCGCCAGCAGCCAAGATGATTGGGCGGCGGCAGTATATTTT; CDR3: CASSQDDWAAAVYF; J: TRBJ1-3; V: TRBV4-1; D: .; size: .
DNA: TGTGCTAGTGGTTTGGTAGGGGGAAGAGCTGAAGCTTTCTTT; CDR3: CASGLVGGRAEAFF; J: TRBJ1-1; V: TRBV12-5; D: .; size: .
DNA: TGTGCCAGCAGCCCTAGCAGAGGACAGTTCTATGGCTACACCTTC; CDR3: CASSPSRGQFYGYTF; J: TRBJ1-2; V: TRBV3-1/TRBV3-2; D: .; size: .
DNA: TGTGCCAGTAGTATACTACAGCATCAGCCCCAGCATTTT; CDR3: CASSILQHQPQHF; J: TRBJ1-5; V: TRBV19; D: .; size: .
DNA: TGTGCCAGCAGTCGGGACAGGGGGGATGCAGATACGCAGTATTTT; CDR3: CASSRDRGDADTQYF; J: TRBJ2-3; V: TRBV28; D: TRBD1; size: .
DNA: TGTGCCAGTAGTATACTGCACAACACCGGGGAGCTGTTTTTT; CDR3: CASSILHNTGELFF; J: TRBJ2-2; V: TRBV19; D: .; size: .